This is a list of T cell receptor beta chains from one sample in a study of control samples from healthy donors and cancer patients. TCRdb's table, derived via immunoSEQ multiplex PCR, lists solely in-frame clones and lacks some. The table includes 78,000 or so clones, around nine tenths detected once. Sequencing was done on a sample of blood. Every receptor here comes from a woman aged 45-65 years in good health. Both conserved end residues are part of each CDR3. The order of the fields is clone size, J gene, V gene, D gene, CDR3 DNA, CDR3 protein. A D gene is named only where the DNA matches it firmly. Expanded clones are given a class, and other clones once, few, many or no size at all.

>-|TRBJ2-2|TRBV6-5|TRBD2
TGTGCCAGCATGACTAGCGGGGGGACCGGGGAGCTGTTTTTT
CASMTSGGTGELFF
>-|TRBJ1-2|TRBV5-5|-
TGTGCCAGCAGCTTGGGACCTGACAGCCACTATGGCTACACCTTC
CASSLGPDSHYGYTF
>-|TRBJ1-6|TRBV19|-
TGTGCCAGTAGCTCTCTGGAGACCTTGAGCTCACCCCTCCACTTT
CASSSLETLSSPLHF
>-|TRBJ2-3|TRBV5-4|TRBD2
TGTGCCAGCACACTAGCGGGGGAAACAGATACGCAGTATTTT
CASTLAGETDTQYF
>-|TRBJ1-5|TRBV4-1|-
TGCGCCAGCAGCCAAGTGGGGGTTGCGGAGCCCCAGCATTTT
CASSQVGVAEPQHF
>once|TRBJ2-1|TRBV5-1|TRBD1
TGCGCCAGCAGCACTGGGACAGGGGGCCGCAATGAGCAGTTCTTC
CASSTGTGGRNEQFF
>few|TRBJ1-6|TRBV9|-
TGTGCCAGCAGCGTGGACGGACAGCCTAATTCACCCCTCCACTTT
CASSVDGQPNSPLHF
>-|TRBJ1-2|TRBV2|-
TGTGCCAGCCGACCTCACTATGGCTACACCTTC
CASRPHYGYTF
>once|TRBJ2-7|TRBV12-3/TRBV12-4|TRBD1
TGTGCCAGCAGTTGGGACAGGTTCTACGAGCAGTACTTC
CASSWDRFYEQYF
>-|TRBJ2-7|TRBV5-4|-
TGTGCCAGCAGCTCGGACATCGAGCAGTACTTC
CASSSDIEQYF
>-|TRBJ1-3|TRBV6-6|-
TGTGCCAGCAGTGGGGGGGCCGGAAACACCATATATTTT
CASSGGAGNTIYF
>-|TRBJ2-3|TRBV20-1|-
TGCAGTGCTAGTGACGGTACAGATACGCAGTATTTT
CSASDGTDTQYF
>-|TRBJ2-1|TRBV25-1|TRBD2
TGTGCCAGCAGTTCCCCCGGGACTAGCGCACATGAGCAGTTCTTC
CASSSPGTSAHEQFF
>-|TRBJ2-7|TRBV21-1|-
TGTGCCAGGGCCGGGACAGGGCGGTACGAGCAGTACTTC
CARAGTGRYEQYF
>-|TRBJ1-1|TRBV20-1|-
TGCAGTGCTAGTGAGACTTCTGAAGCTTTCTTT
CSASETSEAFF
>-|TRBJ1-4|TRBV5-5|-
TGTGCCAGCAGTCGAGATGGGGGGTCAGATGAAAAACTGTTTTTT
CASSRDGGSDEKLFF
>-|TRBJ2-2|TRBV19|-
TGTGCCAGTAGTATTTCCGGTGCCGCCGGGGAGCTGTTTTTT
CASSISGAAGELFF